What follows describes a single T cell receptor beta chain. Its cognate antigen is unknown. The record originates from a study of radiotherapy plus CTLA-4 blockade in lung cancer. The study, taken as a whole, reports: How blood T cell clones changed early, along with interferon-beta, reportedly forecast response best.

Repertoires were generated with immunoSEQ multiplex PCR, while TCRdb's copy carries only in-frame clones and drops some. The sample has more than 40,000 clones; 70% to 75% are singletons. Trimming removed 2 bases from V and 1 base from J, with 8 bases in between. This CDR3 is 15 amino acids long. From germline, CDR1 is LNHDA and CDR2 SQIVND (reference sequence). This specimen consisted of peripheral blood, obtained from a patient treated with radiotherapy plus ipilimumab. This chain links TRBV19 with TRBJ2-2; D is perhaps TRBD2 (6 bases). The source of this sequence is a human donor with non-small cell lung cancer who had a complete response to radiotherapy plus ipilimumab. The CDR3 loop reads CASSISGLNTGELFF. The CDR3 DNA reads as TGTGCCAGTAGTATAAGCGGGCTGAACACCGGGGAGCTGTTTTTT.